In its sample, the clone carrying this TCR beta chain was seen many times. This record comes from a study of low-dose radiotherapy and immunotherapy resistance in tumors. Germline loops: CDR1 SGHRS, CDR2 YFSETQ. The CDR3 length is 14 residues. V lost 0 bases and J 7 bases, leaving 10 bases between the germline ends. Sample time point: before trial treatment. Alpha and beta chains were covered, as first-strand cDNA relied on TRAV- and TRBV-specific primers. The TCRs were subjected to amplification over about 19 PCR cycles employing a constant-region primer in conjunction with a V-primer adapter. TCRdb re-called the reads with MiXCR, one entry per CDR3 protein. In the table there are tens of thousands of distinct CDR3 sequences, 15% to 20% of which are singletons.

The TCR was taken from a male donor with prostate cancer. The input for sequencing was PBMCs, taken before treatment. The V gene is TRBV5-1, the J gene TRBJ2-2; no definite D call. For the CDR3, the DNA is TGCGCCAGCAGCTTGGTGGTAGTCGGCGGGGAGCTGTTTTTT. Its protein product is CASSLVVVGGELFF.